This T cell receptor (beta chain) was retrieved from a study of control samples from healthy donors and cancer patients. The length of the CDR3 is 15 residues. CDR1 is SGHRS and CDR2 is YFSETQ in the germline V gene. V lost 4 bases and J lost 0; bases outside the gene matches: 7. This table comes from immunoSEQ multiplex PCR, and its TCRdb copy is limited to in-frame clones, with some not included. The data contain around 18,000 clones, approximately 86% of them singletons. V and J are TRBV5-1 and TRBJ2-7, with 7 bases lining up with TRBD2. This TCR came from a woman between 65 and 79 years old with colorectal cancer. Sequenced input: PBMCs. CDR3 sequence: CASSKGEGSSYEQYF. As DNA, the CDR3 is TGCGCCAGCAGCAAAGGGGAGGGAAGCTCCTACGAGCAGTACTTC.